The 15 T cell receptor beta chains below all came from one sample that was sequenced in a study of lung T cells in sarcoidosis with Löfgren's syndrome. One entry per CDR3 protein, called by TCRdb with MiXCR from the reads. The table records roughly 3,000 distinct CDR3 sequences, less than 35% of them present only once. Source material: CD4+ T cells from bronchoalveolar lavage. The receptors come from a human donor with sarcoidosis (Löfgren's syndrome or another form), or a control subject (not recorded which).

V is TRBV18 and J is TRBJ1-3; 7 bases agree with TRBD1. Germline V CDR1 and CDR2: KGHSH, LQKENI. V shed 2 bases, J shed 0 bases, and the junction held 10 bases outside the gene matches. CDR3 size: 18 residues. This CDR3 reads CASSPKLPGGSSGNTIYF. In DNA, the CDR3 is TGTGCCAGCTCACCAAAACTTCCAGGGGGATCCTCTGGAAACACCATATATTTT.

This clonotype ranks as medium-sized (0.01 to 0.1%). The chain combines TRBV7-3 with TRBJ2-1; 7 bases match TRBD2. The V gene's germline CDR1 is SGHTA and CDR2 FQGTGA. Trimming cost V 2 bases and J 2 bases; bases outside gene matches: 6. The CDR3 is made up of 16 amino acids. CDR3 sequence: CASSLSGGTTYNEQFF. The CDR3 bases are TGTGCCAGCAGCTTATCTGGCGGGACTACCTACAATGAGCAGTTCTTC.

This clonotype was observed a few times. A read error is possible here, since a much larger clone lies one base away. A read error is likely, as this CDR3 ends without the conserved phenylalanine or tryptophan. The chain is built from TRBV28 and TRBJ2-5; 7 bases line up with TRBD1. The CDR3 has 17 amino acids. Germline V gene data show CDR1 as MDHEN and CDR2 as SYDVKM. V lost 8 bases, J lost 4 bases, and 19 bases stayed unmatched. The CDR3 nucleotides are TGTGCCAGCTCGCGTCCGGTGGCCAGGGGGAAGCGAGAGACCCAGTACCTC. This translates into CASSRPVARGKRETQYL.

In its sample, this clonotype is medium-sized (0.01 to 0.1%). The V call is TRBV19, the J call TRBJ2-1; 9 bases line up with TRBD1. From germline, CDR1 is LNHDA and CDR2 SQIVND (reference sequence). The CDR3 has 12 amino acids. Losses at the gene ends were 10 bases for V and 6 bases for J; bases not matched to a gene: 4. The CDR3 loop reads CANGQGSNEQFF. CDR3 sequence (DNA): TGTGCCAATGGACAGGGGTCCAATGAGCAGTTCTTC.

The genes are TRBV12-3 or TRBV12-4 and TRBJ1-4; D remains ambiguous. Trimming shortened V by 8 bases and J by 6 bases, and 13 bases separated the two germline ends. The CDR3 is made up of 13 amino acids. The CDR3 sequence is CASSGNDYEKLFF. The CDR3 DNA reads as TGTGCCAGCTCTGGCAACGACTATGAAAAACTGTTTTTT.

V and J are TRBV6-2 or TRBV6-3 and TRBJ2-1; TRBD2 matches at 7 bases. The germline V gene encodes CDR1 MNHEY and CDR2 SVGEGT. The V segment lost 6 bases and the J segment 10 bases; nucleotides outside the gene matches: 15. This CDR3 contains 15 residues. This CDR3 reads CASRRGVVGVYEQFF. The CDR3, as DNA: TGTGCCAGCAGACGGGGGGTTGTGGGAGTGTACGAGCAGTTCTTC.

By sample share, this clonotype is medium-sized (0.01 to 0.1%). This chain links TRBV15 with TRBJ2-5; D is unresolved. The germline V and J ends were trimmed by 5 bases and 5 bases, with 9 bases remaining between them. This CDR3 comprises 12 residues. Germline values: CDR1 LNHNV, CDR2 YYDKDF (reference sequence). The CDR3 DNA is TGTGCCACCAGCGCATTAGGGGAGACCCAGTACTTC. Amino acid sequence: CATSALGETQYF. The variable domain in full, completed from reference TRBV15 and TRBJ2-5, reads DAMVIQNPRYQVTQFGKPVTLSCSQTLNHNVMYWYQQKSSQAPKLLFHYYDKDFNNEADTPDNFQSRRPNTSFCFLDIRSPGLGDTAMYLCATSALGETQYFGPGTRLLVL.

The rearrangement links TRBV6-1 to TRBJ2-7, with unresolved D. V lost 6 bases and J 2 bases, leaving 11 bases between the germline ends. This CDR3 has 13 residues. In germline, CDR1 is MNHNS, CDR2 SASEGT. CDR3: CASSLTEAYEQYV. The CDR3 region has the DNA TGTGCCAGCAGCCTTACAGAGGCCTACGAGCAGTACGTC.

CDR3 protein: CSASPTGEKETQYF. In DNA, the CDR3 is TGCAGCGCCTCTCCGACAGGGGAGAAAGAGACCCAGTACTTC. The chain uses TRBV20-1 and TRBJ2-5; 8 bases agree with TRBD1. The CDR3 is 14 residues long. Germline V gives CDR1 DFQATT, CDR2 SNEGSKA (reference sequence).

This clonotype is medium-sized in the sample. The chain recombines TRBV20-1 with TRBJ2-3; 8 bases line up with TRBD1. After removal of 2 bases from V and 5 bases from J, the junction contained 15 bases not matched to a gene. Looked up from germline, CDR1 is DFQATT and CDR2 is SNEGSKA (reference sequence). This CDR3 region has 17 residues. DNA of the CDR3: TGCAGTGCTAGATCCGATTTGGCAGGGGGCTTCGTAGATACGCAGTATTTT. As protein: CSARSDLAGGFVDTQYF.

Regarding this clonotype: Since a much larger clone is just one base distant, this may be a read error. The rearrangement uses TRBV24-1 and TRBJ2-1; D gene unclear. Trimming pared 7 bases from V and 4 bases from J, leaving 10 bases between. The CDR3 runs 13 residues. Germline V gene data show CDR1 as KGHDR and CDR2 as SFDVKD. This chain's CDR3 is CATSSPVYNEQFF. In DNA form, the CDR3 reads TGTGCCACCAGCTCTCCGGTATACAATGAGCAGTTCTTC.

With respect to this clonotype: Sequence at one end of the junction differs from germline and may be a read error. This chain uses TRBV7-2 with TRBJ1-1; maybe TRBD1 (5 bases). CDR1 is SGHTA and CDR2 is FQGNSA in the germline V gene. This CDR3 has 14 amino acids. CDR3 loop: CAGRPGTVNTEAFF. CDR3 DNA sequence: TGTGCCGGCAGACCTGGGACGGTGAACACCGAAGCTTTCTTT.

This clonotype rates as medium-sized (0.01 to 0.1%). A junction end diverges from the germline sequence, so it may reflect a read error. V and J are TRBV7-7 and TRBJ2-1; tentatively, D is TRBD2 (5 bases). CDR1 and CDR2 (germline): SSHAT, FNYEAQ (reference sequence). The CDR3 length is 13 residues. The CDR3 nucleotides read TGTGCTAGCAGCTTAGCGCATTACAATGAGCAGTTCTTC. Amino acid sequence: CASSLAHYNEQFF. Drawing the rest from reference TRBV7-7 and TRBJ2-1, the complete variable domain is GAGVSQSPRYKVTKRGQDVTLRCDPISSHATLYWYQQALGQGPEFLTYFNYEAQPDKSGLPSDRFSAERPEGSISTLTIQRTEQRDSAMYRCASSLAHYNEQFFGPGTRLTVL.

This clonotype has a count of ten or more. The chain joins TRBV5-1 to TRBJ1-1; 9 bases align to TRBD1. The germline V gene encodes CDR1 SGHRS and CDR2 YFSETQ. The CDR3 totals 13 residues. Germline trimming cut 7 bases from V and 6 bases from J; bases unmatched to any gene: 7. Here the CDR3 reads CASGTGNKAEAFF. The CDR3, as DNA: TGCGCCAGCGGGACAGGGAATAAAGCTGAAGCTTTCTTT.

This clonotype was counted a few times. The genes are TRBV29-1 and TRBJ2-7; D is ambiguous. CDR3 length equals 12 residues. The germline V gene encodes CDR1 SQVTM and CDR2 ANQGSEA. Trimming removed 6 bases at V and 5 bases at J, with 14 bases between. Here the CDR3 DNA reads TGCAGCGTCGGTAGGAACCGCGACGAGCAGTACTTC. Translated: CSVGRNRDEQYF.